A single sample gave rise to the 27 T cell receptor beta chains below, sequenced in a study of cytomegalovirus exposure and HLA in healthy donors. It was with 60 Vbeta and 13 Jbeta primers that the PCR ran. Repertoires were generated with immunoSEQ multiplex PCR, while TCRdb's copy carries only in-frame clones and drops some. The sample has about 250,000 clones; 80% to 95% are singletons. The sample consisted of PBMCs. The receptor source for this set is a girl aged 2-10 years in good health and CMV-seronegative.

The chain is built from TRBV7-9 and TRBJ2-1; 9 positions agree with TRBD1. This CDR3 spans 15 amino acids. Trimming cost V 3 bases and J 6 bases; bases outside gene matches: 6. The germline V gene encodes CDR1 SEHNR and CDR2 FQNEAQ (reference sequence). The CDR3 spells CASSLLGQGSNEQFF. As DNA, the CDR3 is TGTGCCAGCAGCTTGCTAGGACAGGGGAGCAATGAGCAGTTCTTC.

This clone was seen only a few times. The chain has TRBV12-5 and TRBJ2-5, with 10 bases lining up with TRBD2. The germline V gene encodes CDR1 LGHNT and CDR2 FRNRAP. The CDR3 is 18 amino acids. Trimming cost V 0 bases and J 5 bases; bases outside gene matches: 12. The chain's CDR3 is CASGLVLLAGGSRETQYF. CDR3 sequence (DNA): TGTGCTAGTGGTTTGGTACTTTTAGCGGGAGGCTCGAGGGAGACCCAGTACTTC.

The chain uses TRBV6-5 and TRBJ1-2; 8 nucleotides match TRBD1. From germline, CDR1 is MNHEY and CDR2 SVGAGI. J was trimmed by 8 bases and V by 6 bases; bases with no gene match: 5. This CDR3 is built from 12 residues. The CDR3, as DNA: TGTGCCAGCAGGGGACAGGCGCGAGGCTACACCTTC. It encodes CASRGQARGYTF.

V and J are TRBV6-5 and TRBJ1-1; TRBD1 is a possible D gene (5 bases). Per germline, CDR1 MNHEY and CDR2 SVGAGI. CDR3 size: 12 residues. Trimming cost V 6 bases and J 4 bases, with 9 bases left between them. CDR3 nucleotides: TGTGCCAGCAGGACAGTACGCACTGAAGCTTTCTTT. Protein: CASRTVRTEAFF.

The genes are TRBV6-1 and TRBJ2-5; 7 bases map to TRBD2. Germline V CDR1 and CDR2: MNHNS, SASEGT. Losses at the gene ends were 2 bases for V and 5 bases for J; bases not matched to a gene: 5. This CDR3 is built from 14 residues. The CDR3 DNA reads TGTGCCAGCAGTGAATTTGGGGGGGAGGAGACCCAGTACTTC. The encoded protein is CASSEFGGEETQYF.

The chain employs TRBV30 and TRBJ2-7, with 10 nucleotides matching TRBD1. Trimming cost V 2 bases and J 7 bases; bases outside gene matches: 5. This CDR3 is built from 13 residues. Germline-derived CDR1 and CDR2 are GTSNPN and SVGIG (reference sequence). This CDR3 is CAWSSTGGQEQYF. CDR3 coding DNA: TGTGCCTGGAGTTCGACAGGGGGCCAGGAGCAGTACTTC.

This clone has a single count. The CDR3 reads CASSYTGLQPQHF. CDR3 nucleotides: TGTGCCAGCAGTTATACAGGGCTTCAGCCCCAGCATTTT. This chain links TRBV6-5 with TRBJ1-5; possibly TRBD1 for D (6 bases). Germline-derived CDR1 and CDR2 are MNHEY and SVGAGI. This CDR3 spans 13 amino acids. V was clipped by 3 bases and J by 6 bases, with 9 bases between them.

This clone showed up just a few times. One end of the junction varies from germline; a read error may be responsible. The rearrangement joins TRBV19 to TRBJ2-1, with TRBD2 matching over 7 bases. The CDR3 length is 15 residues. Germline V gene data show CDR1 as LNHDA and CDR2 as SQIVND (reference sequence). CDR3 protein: CASRIAGSSYNEQFF. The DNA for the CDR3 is TGTGCCAGTAGGATAGCGGGTAGCTCCTACAATGAGCAGTTCTTC.

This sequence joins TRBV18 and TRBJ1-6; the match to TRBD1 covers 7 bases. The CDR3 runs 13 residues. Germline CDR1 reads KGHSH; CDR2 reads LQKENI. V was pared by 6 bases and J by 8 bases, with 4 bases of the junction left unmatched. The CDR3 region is CASSHTGDSPLHF. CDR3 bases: TGTGCCAGCTCGCATACAGGGGATTCACCCCTCCACTTT.

In DNA form, the CDR3 reads TGTGCCAGTAGTGGGGGACTAGCGGGAACCGGGGAGCTGTTTTTT. Translation: CASSGGLAGTGELFF. This chain uses TRBV19 with TRBJ2-2; TRBD2 agrees at 13 bases. Germline V gene data show CDR1 as LNHDA and CDR2 as SQIVND (reference sequence). CDR3 length: 15 amino acids. Germline trimming cut 5 bases from V and 5 bases from J; bases unmatched to any gene: 2.

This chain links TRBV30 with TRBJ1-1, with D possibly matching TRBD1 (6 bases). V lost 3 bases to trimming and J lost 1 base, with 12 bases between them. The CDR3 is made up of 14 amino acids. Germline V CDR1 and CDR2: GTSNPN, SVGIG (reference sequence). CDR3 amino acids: CAWRSPTGNTEAFF. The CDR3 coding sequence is TGTGCCTGGAGGTCTCCGACAGGGAACACTGAAGCTTTCTTT.

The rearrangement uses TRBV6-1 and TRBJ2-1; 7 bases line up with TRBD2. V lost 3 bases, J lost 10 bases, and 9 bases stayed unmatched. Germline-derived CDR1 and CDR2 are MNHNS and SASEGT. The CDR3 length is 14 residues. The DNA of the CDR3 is TGTGCCAGCAGTGACTGGGGCGGGGGAGACGAGCAGTTCTTC. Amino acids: CASSDWGGGDEQFF.

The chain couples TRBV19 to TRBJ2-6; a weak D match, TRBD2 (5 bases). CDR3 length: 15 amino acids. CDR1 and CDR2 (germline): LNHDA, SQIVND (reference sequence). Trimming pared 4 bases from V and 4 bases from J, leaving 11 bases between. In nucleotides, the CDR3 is TGTGCCAGTAGTAGAGGACTTCCCGGGGCCAACGTCCTGACTTTC. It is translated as CASSRGLPGANVLTF.

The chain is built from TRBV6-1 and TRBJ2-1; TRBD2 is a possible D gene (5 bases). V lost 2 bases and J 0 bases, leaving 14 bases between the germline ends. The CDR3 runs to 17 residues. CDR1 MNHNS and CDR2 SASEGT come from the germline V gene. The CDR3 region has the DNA TGTGCCAGCAGTGAATGGCCCCTAGGGAGCTCCTACAATGAGCAGTTCTTC. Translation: CASSEWPLGSSYNEQFF.

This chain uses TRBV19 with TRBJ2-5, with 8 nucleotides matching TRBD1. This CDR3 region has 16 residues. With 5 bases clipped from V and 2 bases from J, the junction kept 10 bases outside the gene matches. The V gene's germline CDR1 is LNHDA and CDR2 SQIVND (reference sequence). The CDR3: CASSPNRGLGQETQYF. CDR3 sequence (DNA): TGTGCCAGTAGTCCGAACAGGGGGTTGGGGCAAGAGACCCAGTACTTC. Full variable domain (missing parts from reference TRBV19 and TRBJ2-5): DGGITQSPKYLFRKEGQNVTLSCEQNLNHDAMYWYRQDPGQGLRLIYYSQIVNDFQKGDIAEGYSVSREKKESFPLTVTSAQKNPTAFYLCASSPNRGLGQETQYFGPGTRLLVL.

DNA for the CDR3: TGTGCCAGCAGACAAGGGACATCAGGGTATGGCTACACCTTC. It encodes CASRQGTSGYGYTF. The chain joins TRBV9 to TRBJ1-2; D is possibly TRBD1 (6 bases). This CDR3 comprises 14 residues. V was clipped by 5 bases and J by 5 bases, with 16 bases between them. Per germline, CDR1 SGDLS and CDR2 YYNGEE. Together with reference TRBV9 and TRBJ1-2, the CDR3 gives the full variable domain: DSGVTQTPKHLITATGQRVTLRCSPRSGDLSVYWYQQSLDQGLQFLIQYYNGEERAKGNILERFSAQQFPDLHSELNLSSLELGDSALYFCASRQGTSGYGYTFGSGTRLTVV.

For the CDR3, the DNA is TGTGCCAGCAGCTTAGGAGATACCTCGACAGGGGGCCATAGGGAGACCCAGTACTTC. Translated, it gives CASSLGDTSTGGHRETQYF. The genes are TRBV11-3 and TRBJ2-5; TRBD1 aligns across 10 bases. CDR1 SGHNT and CDR2 YENEEA come from the germline V gene. Losses at the gene ends were 1 base for V and 5 bases for J; bases not matched to a gene: 16. This CDR3 is built from 19 residues.

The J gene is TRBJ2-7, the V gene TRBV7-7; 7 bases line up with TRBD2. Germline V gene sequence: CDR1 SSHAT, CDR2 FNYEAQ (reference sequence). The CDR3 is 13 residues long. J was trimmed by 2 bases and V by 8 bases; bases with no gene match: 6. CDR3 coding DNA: TGTGCCAGCTCCCCGGGACTACCCTACGAGCAGTACTTC. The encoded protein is CASSPGLPYEQYF.

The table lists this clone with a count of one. DNA for the CDR3: TGTGCCAGCAGCATCACGGGGATAGCGACAGATACGCAGTATTTT. It encodes CASSITGIATDTQYF. The chain recombines TRBV6-1 with TRBJ2-3, with D possibly TRBD2 on 5 matching bases. Trimming took off 6 bases at V and 3 bases at J, with 16 bases between the two ends. Germline-derived CDR1 and CDR2 are MNHNS and SASEGT. The CDR3 totals 15 residues.

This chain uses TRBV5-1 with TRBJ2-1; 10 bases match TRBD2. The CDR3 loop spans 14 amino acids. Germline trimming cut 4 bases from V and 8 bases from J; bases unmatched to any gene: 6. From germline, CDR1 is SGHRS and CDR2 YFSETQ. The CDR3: CASSVSGGAHEQFF. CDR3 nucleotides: TGCGCCAGCAGCGTAAGCGGGGGGGCCCATGAGCAGTTCTTC.

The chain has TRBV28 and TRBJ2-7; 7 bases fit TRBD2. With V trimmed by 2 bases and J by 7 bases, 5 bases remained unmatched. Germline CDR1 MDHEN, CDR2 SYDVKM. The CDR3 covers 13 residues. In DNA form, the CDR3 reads TGTGCCAGCAGTTTACTAGCGGTCGGGGAGCAGTACTTC. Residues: CASSLLAVGEQYF.

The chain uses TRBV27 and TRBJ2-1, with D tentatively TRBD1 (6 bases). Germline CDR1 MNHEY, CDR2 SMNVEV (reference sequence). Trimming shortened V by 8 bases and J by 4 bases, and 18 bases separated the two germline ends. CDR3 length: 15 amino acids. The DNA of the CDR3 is TGTGCCAGCCGACCGGGTGCAGGGGAGTACAATGAGCAGTTCTTC. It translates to CASRPGAGEYNEQFF.

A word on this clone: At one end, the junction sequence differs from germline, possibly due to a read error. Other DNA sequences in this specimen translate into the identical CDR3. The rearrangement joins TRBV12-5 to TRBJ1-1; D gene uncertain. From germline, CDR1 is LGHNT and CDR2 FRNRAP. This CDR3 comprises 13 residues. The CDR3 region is CASGSPGNTEAFF. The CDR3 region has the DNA TGCGCTAGTGGCTCCCCGGGGAACACTGAAGCTTTCTTT.

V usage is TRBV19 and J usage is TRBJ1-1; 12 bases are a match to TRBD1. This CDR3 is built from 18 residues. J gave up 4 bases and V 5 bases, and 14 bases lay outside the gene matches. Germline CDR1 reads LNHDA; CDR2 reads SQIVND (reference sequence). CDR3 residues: CASSRGTGGANSLTEAFF. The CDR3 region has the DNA TGTGCCAGTAGTCGAGGGACAGGGGGCGCGAATTCCCTCACTGAAGCTTTCTTT.

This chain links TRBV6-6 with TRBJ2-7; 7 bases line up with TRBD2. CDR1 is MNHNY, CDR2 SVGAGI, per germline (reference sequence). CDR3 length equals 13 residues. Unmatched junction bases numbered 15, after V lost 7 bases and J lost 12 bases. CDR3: CASTPAVGGGVYF. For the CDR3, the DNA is TGTGCCAGCACCCCTGCCGTTGGGGGAGGGGTGTACTTC.

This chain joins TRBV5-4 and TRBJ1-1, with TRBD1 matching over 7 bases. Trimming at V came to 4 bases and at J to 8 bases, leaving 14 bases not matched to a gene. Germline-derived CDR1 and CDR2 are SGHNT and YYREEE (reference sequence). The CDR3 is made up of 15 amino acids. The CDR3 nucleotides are TGTGCCAGCAGCCGACAGGGTACTCTGTTTTTGGAAGCTTTCTTT. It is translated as CASSRQGTLFLEAFF.

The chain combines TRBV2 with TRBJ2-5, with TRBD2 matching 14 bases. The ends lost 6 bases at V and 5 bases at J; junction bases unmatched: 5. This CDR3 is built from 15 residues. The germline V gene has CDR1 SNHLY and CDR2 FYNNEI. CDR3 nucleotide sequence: TGTGCCAGCAGGGGGACTAGCGGGGGTTATGAGACCCAGTACTTC. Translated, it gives CASRGTSGGYETQYF.